The 20 T cell receptor beta chains below all came from one sample that was sequenced in a study of shared clonotypes between healthy human individuals. CD45RO negativity and positive selection for CCR7 defined naive CD8 cells, a population that excluded terminally differentiated effector memory CD45RA+ cells. Sequencing was performed with immunoSEQ multiplex PCR; in TCRdb, only in-frame clones are kept and a portion is missing. The table has under 1 million clones, about 97% seen once. The specimen was naive CD8+ T cells sorted from blood. The receptors come from a man aged 30 to 45 in good health.

The chain uses TRBV7-3 and TRBJ2-1, with 9 bases matching TRBD2. With 5 bases clipped from V and 4 bases from J, the junction kept 12 bases outside the gene matches. This CDR3 region has 17 residues. Germline V gene lookup returns CDR1 SGHTA and CDR2 FQGTGA. Here the CDR3 reads CASSNFPRLADYNEQFF. CDR3 sequence (DNA): TGTGCCAGCAGCAACTTTCCACGACTAGCGGATTACAATGAGCAGTTCTTC.

The table lists this clone with a count of one. The chain uses TRBV2 and TRBJ2-4; D remains ambiguous. Germline CDR1 reads SNHLY; CDR2 reads FYNNEI. The ends were cut back, 1 base at V and 8 bases at J, with 6 bases in the middle. This CDR3 has 12 amino acids. Here the CDR3 reads CASSEENDIQYF. The CDR3 region has the DNA TGTGCCAGCAGTGAAGAGAACGACATTCAGTACTTC.

This clone was seen a single time. V is TRBV7-2 and J is TRBJ2-3, with TRBD1 matching over 7 bases. J gave up 0 bases and V 2 bases, and 5 bases lay outside the gene matches. This CDR3 region has 16 residues. Germline V CDR1 and CDR2: SGHTA, FQGNSA. The chain's CDR3 is CASSLNNRGSTDTQYF. DNA of the CDR3: TGTGCCAGCAGCTTAAATAACAGGGGAAGCACAGATACGCAGTATTTT.

The CDR3 reads CASSLVTWREAFF. CDR3 nucleotides: TGTGCCAGCAGTCTGGTGACTTGGAGGGAAGCTTTCTTT. This rearrangement joins TRBV11-2 to TRBJ1-1; D is undetermined. Germline V gene sequence: CDR1 SGHAT, CDR2 FQNNGV. This CDR3 has 13 amino acids. Trimming took off 6 bases at V and 8 bases at J, with 16 bases between the two ends.

This clone was picked up one time. Additional DNA sequences in this sample encode the identical CDR3. The chain has TRBV19 and TRBJ2-7; the match to TRBD2 covers 11 bases. CDR1 is LNHDA, CDR2 SQIVND, per germline (reference sequence). The CDR3 has 14 residues. The junction had 2 bases not matched to a gene; V was cut back by 3 bases and J by 4 bases. The CDR3, as DNA: TGTGCCAGTAGTATCGGACTAGCGGGTTACGAGCAGTACTTC. It specifies CASSIGLAGYEQYF.

This clone appeared once. This chain joins TRBV7-9 and TRBJ2-3; maybe TRBD1 (6 bases). The CDR3 consists of 16 residues. V lost 3 bases to trimming and J lost 3 bases, with 16 bases between them. The germline CDR1 and CDR2 sequences are SEHNR and FQNEAQ (reference sequence). The DNA of the CDR3 is TGTGCCAGCAGCTTTTCTGCAGGGGTCCGAACAGATACGCAGTATTTT. Its protein is CASSFSAGVRTDTQYF.

The chain joins TRBV5-1 to TRBJ1-2; D may be TRBD1 (5 bases). Trimming removed 0 bases from V and 0 bases from J, with 9 bases in between. Germline V lookup: CDR1 SGHRS, CDR2 YFSETQ. The CDR3 runs 15 residues. The CDR3: CASSLGGAANYGYTF. CDR3 sequence (DNA): TGCGCCAGCAGCTTGGGGGGCGCAGCTAACTATGGCTACACCTTC.

This clone was detected once. The V call is TRBV10-3, the J call TRBJ2-1; TRBD1 might be the D (5 bases). This CDR3 has 16 amino acids. Trimming cost V 0 bases and J 0 bases, with 9 bases left between them. In germline, CDR1 is ENHRY, CDR2 SYGVKD. CDR3 amino acids: CAISESRQSSYNEQFF. As DNA, the CDR3 is TGTGCCATCAGTGAGTCGAGACAGAGCTCCTACAATGAGCAGTTCTTC.

The chain couples TRBV6-5 to TRBJ2-1, with TRBD2 as a possible D gene (6 bases). The V gene's germline CDR1 is MNHEY and CDR2 SVGAGI. Trimming cost V 11 bases and J 12 bases, with 11 bases left between them. This CDR3 contains 9 residues. The CDR3, as DNA: TGTGCCGCCGGGAGAGGGCAGTTCTTC. Amino acid sequence: CAAGRGQFF.

The CDR3 nucleotides are TGTGCCACCAGGTCCAGCACTGAAGCTTTCTTT. Its translation: CATRSSTEAFF. The rearrangement joins TRBV19 to TRBJ1-1; D is unclear. The CDR3 is made up of 11 amino acids. V dropped 10 bases and J dropped 4 bases, with 10 bases sitting between them. Germline V gives CDR1 LNHDA, CDR2 SQIVND (reference sequence).

This chain links TRBV6-5 with TRBJ1-3; D is unclear. Trimming removed 2 bases at V and 0 bases at J, with 8 bases between. Germline lookup yields CDR1 MNHEY and CDR2 SVGAGI. This CDR3 has 15 residues. DNA for the CDR3: TGTGCCAGCAGTTACGGCGATAGCTCTGGAAACACCATATATTTT. This gives the protein CASSYGDSSGNTIYF.

As concerns this clone: Other DNA sequences in the same sample also yield this CDR3. V is TRBV11-2 and J is TRBJ1-1, with D unclear. This CDR3 is 12 amino acids long. The germline V gene has CDR1 SGHAT and CDR2 FQNNGV. Trimming removed 1 base from V and 4 bases from J, with 4 bases in between. The CDR3 region has the DNA TGTGCCAGCAGCTTAGCAGGCACTGAAGCTTTCTTT. It encodes CASSLAGTEAFF.

J is TRBJ2-7 and V is TRBV5-4; D is unclear. The germline CDR1 and CDR2 sequences are SGHNT and YYREEE (reference sequence). The CDR3 consists of 15 residues. The V and J ends lost 0 bases and 4 bases respectively, with 14 bases between them. The CDR3 DNA is TGTGCCAGCAGCTTGGCCCGGTCTCCTGAATACGAGCAGTACTTC. Its translation: CASSLARSPEYEQYF.

The V and J genes are TRBV19 and TRBJ2-1; D remains ambiguous. CDR3 length: 15 residues. With 1 base removed from V and 8 bases from J, the gap between germline ends came to 15 bases. Germline loops: CDR1 LNHDA, CDR2 SQIVND (reference sequence). The CDR3 sequence is CASSIVKGLGYEQFF. In DNA form, the CDR3 reads TGTGCCAGTAGTATAGTTAAAGGGTTAGGCTATGAGCAGTTCTTC. Filled out from reference TRBV19 and TRBJ2-1, the complete variable domain reads DGGITQSPKYLFRKEGQNVTLSCEQNLNHDAMYWYRQDPGQGLRLIYYSQIVNDFQKGDIAEGYSVSREKKESFPLTVTSAQKNPTAFYLCASSIVKGLGYEQFFGPGTRLTVL.

The CDR3: CASSPRGVTKQETQYF. CDR3 nucleotides: TGTGCCAGCAGCCCCCGGGGTGTGACGAAACAAGAGACCCAGTACTTC. The chain employs TRBV7-9 and TRBJ2-5, with D possibly TRBD2 on 5 matching bases. V lost 5 bases and J 2 bases, leaving 18 bases between the germline ends. The CDR3 has 16 amino acids. Germline V lookup: CDR1 SEHNR, CDR2 FQNEAQ (reference sequence). The full variable domain, in which reference TRBV7-9 and TRBJ2-5 provide the parts outside the CDR3, is DTGVSQNPRHKITKRGQNVTFRCDPISEHNRLYWYRQTLGQGPEFLTYFQNEAQLEKSRLLSDRFSAERPKGSFSTLEIQRTEQGDSAMYLCASSPRGVTKQETQYFGPGTRLLVL.

V is TRBV10-1 and J is TRBJ2-7; D is possibly TRBD1 or TRBD2 (5 bases each). This CDR3 comprises 12 residues. From germline, CDR1 is WNHNN and CDR2 SYGVQD (reference sequence). Trimming cost V 8 bases and J 6 bases, with 14 bases left between them. The CDR3 DNA is TGCGCCAGCCGGGACGGCGCTGGCGAGCAGTACTTC. Protein sequence: CASRDGAGEQYF.

The rearrangement joins TRBV28 to TRBJ1-1; tentatively, D is TRBD1 (5 bases). CDR3 size: 14 residues. V was pared by 6 bases and J by 1 base, with 12 bases between. The germline CDR1 and CDR2 sequences are MDHEN and SYDVKM. This chain's CDR3 is CASRGWDGNTEAFF. As DNA, the CDR3 is TGTGCCAGCAGGGGTTGGGACGGGAACACTGAAGCTTTCTTT.

V and J are TRBV13 and TRBJ1-1, with D possibly matching TRBD1 (5 bases). The CDR3 has 12 amino acids. The V and J ends lost 6 bases and 6 bases respectively, with 11 bases between them. The V gene's germline CDR1 is PRHDT and CDR2 FYEKMQ (reference sequence). In DNA form, the CDR3 reads TGTGCCAGCAGTTCCGGGACGCCTGAAGCTTTCTTT. Amino acids: CASSSGTPEAFF.

The chain has TRBV7-8 and TRBJ1-2; 11 bases line up with TRBD1. In germline, CDR1 is SGHVS, CDR2 FQNEAQ. The CDR3 has 16 residues. Unmatched junction bases numbered 8, after V lost 5 bases and J lost 3 bases. The CDR3 sequence is CASSRGGQGADYGYTF. DNA of the CDR3: TGTGCCAGCAGCCGGGGAGGACAGGGGGCGGACTATGGCTACACCTTC.

To note about this clone: Other DNA sequences in this specimen translate into the identical CDR3. The J gene is TRBJ2-7, the V gene TRBV4-1; D possibly uses TRBD1 or TRBD2 (5 bases each). CDR3 length equals 14 residues. Germline loops: CDR1 MGHRA, CDR2 YSYEKL. Trimming took 0 bases from V and 4 from J, leaving 10 bases between them. CDR3 in DNA: TGCGCCAGCAGCCAAGATAGAGGGGCGTACGAGCAGTACTTC. Translating gives CASSQDRGAYEQYF.